The table lists the clone carrying this TCR beta chain with many counts. The antigen is undetermined. The entry originates in a study of regulatory T cells in long-lasting Graves disease. Findings and limits, study-wide: For persistent Graves' patients, TCR diversity was lower than for newly diagnosed ones.

This sample's time point: newly diagnosed GD, antithyroid drugs for less than 3 months. TCR sequences were obtained from RNA taken from PBMCs. In building TCR beta libraries, iRepertoire HTBI primers were used together with Arm-PCR of CDR3 regions. From the multiplex PCR reads, TCRdb called clonotypes with MiXCR, one entry per CDR3 protein. Among around 230,000 distinct CDR3 sequences listed, around 17% were seen once. Trimming pared 1 base from V and 0 bases from J, leaving 9 bases between. There are 15 residues in the CDR3. Specimen: peripheral blood mononuclear cells (PBMCs), collected at new diagnosis, from a patient treated with antithyroid drugs. This TCR was sampled from a female donor with Graves disease. V usage is TRBV12-3 or TRBV12-4 and J usage is TRBJ1-1, with a tentative D call TRBD1 (5 bases). The CDR3 DNA reads TGTGCCAGCAGTTTAGAGGGACGGATGAACACTGAAGCTTTCTTT. Translation: CASSLEGRMNTEAFF.